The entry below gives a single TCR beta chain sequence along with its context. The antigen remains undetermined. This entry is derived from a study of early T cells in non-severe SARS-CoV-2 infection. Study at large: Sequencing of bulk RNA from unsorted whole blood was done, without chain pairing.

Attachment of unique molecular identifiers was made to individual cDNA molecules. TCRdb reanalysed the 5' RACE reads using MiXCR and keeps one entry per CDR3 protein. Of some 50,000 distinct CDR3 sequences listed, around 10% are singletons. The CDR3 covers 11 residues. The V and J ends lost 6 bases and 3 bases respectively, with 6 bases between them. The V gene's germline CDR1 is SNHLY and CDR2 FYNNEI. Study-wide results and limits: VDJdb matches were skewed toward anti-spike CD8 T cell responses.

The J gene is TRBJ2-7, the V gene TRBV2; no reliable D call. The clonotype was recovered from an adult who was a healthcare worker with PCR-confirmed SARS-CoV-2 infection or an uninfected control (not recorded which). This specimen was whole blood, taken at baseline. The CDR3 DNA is TGTGCCAGCAGGGAGTACTACGAGCAGTACTTC. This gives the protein CASREYYEQYF.